A single TCR beta chain is shown here with its context. These data originate in a study of blood T cell dynamics during melanoma immunotherapy. Study-level background: Patients with metastatic melanoma got pembrolizumab or nivolumab-ipilimumab as first-line care.

As for time point: week 3, after first cycle of checkpoint inhibitor. Sampling occurred pretreatment (T0) and at week 3 (W3), after cycle one of checkpoint blockade. Apart from a couple of fast progressors, RECIST 1.1 response was judged 12 weeks post-infusion. V was cut by 3 bases and J by 1 base, with 12 bases left in between. There are 15 residues in the CDR3. Germline V CDR1 and CDR2: LNHNV, YYDKDF (reference sequence). Method: immunoSEQ multiplex PCR; TCRdb's copy keeps in-frame clones and lacks some. The profile shows approximately 3,500 clones, 90% to 97% of them singletons. This clonotype was sampled from a human donor with melanoma. Sequencing was performed on effector memory CD8+ T cells from blood, taken from a patient treated with checkpoint blockade. The rearrangement joins TRBV15 to TRBJ2-5; D tentatively reads TRBD1 or TRBD2 (5 bases each). CDR3 region: CATSRGVDTQETQYF. In nucleotides, the CDR3 is TGTGCCACCAGCAGGGGGGTGGACACCCAAGAGACCCAGTACTTC.